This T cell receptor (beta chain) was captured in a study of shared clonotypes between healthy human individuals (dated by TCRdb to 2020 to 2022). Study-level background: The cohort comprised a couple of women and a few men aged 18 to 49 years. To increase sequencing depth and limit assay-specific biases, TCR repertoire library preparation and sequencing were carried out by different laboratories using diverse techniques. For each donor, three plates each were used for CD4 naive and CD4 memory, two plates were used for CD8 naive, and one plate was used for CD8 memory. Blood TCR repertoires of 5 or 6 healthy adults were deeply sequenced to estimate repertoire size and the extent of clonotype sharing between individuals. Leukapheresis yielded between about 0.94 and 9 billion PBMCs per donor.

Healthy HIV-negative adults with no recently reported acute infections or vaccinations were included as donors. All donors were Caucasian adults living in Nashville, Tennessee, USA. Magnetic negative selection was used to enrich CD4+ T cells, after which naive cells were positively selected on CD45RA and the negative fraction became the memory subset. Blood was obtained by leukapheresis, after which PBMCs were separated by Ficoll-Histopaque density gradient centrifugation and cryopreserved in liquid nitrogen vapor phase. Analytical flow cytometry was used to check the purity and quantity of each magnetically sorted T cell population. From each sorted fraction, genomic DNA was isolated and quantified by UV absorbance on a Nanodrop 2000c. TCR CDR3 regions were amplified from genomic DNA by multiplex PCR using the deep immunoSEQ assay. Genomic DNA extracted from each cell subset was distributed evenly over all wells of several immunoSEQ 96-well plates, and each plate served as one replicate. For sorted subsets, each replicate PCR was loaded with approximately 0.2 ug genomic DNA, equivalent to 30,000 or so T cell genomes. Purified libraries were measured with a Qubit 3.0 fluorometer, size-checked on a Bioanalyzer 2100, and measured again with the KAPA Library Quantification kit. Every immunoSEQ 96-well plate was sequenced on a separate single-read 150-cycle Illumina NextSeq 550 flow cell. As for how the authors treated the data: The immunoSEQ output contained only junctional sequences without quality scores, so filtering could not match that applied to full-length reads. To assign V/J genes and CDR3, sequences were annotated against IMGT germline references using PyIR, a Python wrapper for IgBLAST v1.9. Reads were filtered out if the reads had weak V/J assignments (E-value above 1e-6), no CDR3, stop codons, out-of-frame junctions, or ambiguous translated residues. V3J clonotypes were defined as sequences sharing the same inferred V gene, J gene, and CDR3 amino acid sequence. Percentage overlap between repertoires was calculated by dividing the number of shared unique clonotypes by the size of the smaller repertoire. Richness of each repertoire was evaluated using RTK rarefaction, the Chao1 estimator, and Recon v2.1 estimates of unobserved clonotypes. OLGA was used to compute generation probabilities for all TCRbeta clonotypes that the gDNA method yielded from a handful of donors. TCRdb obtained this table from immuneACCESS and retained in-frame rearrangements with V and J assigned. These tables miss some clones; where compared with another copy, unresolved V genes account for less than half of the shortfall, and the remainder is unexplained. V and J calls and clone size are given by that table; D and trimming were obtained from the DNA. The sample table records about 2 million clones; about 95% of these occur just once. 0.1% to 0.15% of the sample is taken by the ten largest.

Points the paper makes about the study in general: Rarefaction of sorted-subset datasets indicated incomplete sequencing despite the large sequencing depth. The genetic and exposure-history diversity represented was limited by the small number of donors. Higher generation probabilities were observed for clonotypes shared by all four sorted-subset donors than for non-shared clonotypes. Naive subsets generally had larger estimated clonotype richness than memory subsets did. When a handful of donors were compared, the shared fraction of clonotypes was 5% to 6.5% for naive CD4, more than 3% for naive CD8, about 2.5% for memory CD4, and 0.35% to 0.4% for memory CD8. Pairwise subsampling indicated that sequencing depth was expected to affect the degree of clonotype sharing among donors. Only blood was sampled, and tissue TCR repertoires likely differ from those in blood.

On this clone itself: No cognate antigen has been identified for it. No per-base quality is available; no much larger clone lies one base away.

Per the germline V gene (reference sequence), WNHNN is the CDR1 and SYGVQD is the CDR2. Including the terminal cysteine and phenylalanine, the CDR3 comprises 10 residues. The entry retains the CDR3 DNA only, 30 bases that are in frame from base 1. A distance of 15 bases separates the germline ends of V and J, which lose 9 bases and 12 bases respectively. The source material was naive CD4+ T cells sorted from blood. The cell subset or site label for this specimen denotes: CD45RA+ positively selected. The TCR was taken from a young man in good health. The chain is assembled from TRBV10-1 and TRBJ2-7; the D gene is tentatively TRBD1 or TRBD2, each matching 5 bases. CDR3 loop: CARLSGPLYF. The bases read TGCGCCAGGCTTTCGGGACCCCTGTACTTC.